The 2 T cell receptor beta chains reported below all come from one sample, sequenced in a study of T cells in women clearing cervical HPV infection. Some clones are missing from TCRdb's copy, which holds only in-frame ones; the method was immunoSEQ multiplex PCR. The ten most abundant clones cover around 3.3% of a sample with under 20,000 clones. The sequenced sample consisted of blood buffy coat. These receptors all come from a woman aged 18-69 years with a cervical HPV16 infection that either progressed to CIN3+ or cleared (not recorded which).

Note on this clone: The read is 3 residues too short to cover the CDR3 end, so that end is filled in from the germline J gene. The same CDR3 is also encoded by other DNA sequences in this sample. V usage is TRBV5-6 and J usage is TRBJ1-1; D might be TRBD1 (6 bases). CDR3 length: 15 amino acids. The V end lost 4 bases, the J end lost 2 bases, and 15 bases lay between the germline ends. Per germline, CDR1 SGHDT and CDR2 YYEEEE. The covered CDR3 bases are TGTGCCAGCAGCCCGGGACACCTAAGAAACACTGAA. Its translation: CASSPGHLRNTE. The full CDR3 sequence reads CASSPGHLRNTEAFF.

With respect to this clone: The sequenced fragment ends 3 residues before the CDR3 boundary, so the rest is inferred from the germline J gene. This chain links TRBV4-1 with TRBJ1-1; TRBD1 aligns across 9 bases. CDR3 size: 15 residues. The V gene end was trimmed by 4 bases and the J gene end by 0 bases; junction bases not matched to a gene: 3. The germline V gene has CDR1 MGHRA and CDR2 YSYEKL. CDR3 bases read: TGCGCCAGCAGCCCGCGGGACAGGGTGAACACTGAA. Residues: CASSPRDRVNTE. The CDR3, in full, reads CASSPRDRVNTEAFF.